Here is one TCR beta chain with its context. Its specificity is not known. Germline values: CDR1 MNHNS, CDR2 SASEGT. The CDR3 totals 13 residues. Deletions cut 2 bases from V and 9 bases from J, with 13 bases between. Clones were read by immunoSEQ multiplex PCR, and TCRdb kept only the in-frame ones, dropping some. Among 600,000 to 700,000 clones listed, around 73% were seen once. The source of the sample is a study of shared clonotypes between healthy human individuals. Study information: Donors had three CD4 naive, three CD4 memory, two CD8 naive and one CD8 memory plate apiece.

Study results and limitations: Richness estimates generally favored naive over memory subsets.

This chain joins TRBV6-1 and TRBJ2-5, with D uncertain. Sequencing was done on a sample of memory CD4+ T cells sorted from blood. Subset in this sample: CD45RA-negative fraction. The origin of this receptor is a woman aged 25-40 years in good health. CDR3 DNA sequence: TGTGCCAGCAGTGAACGCCTTAGGGTGGCCCAGTACTTC. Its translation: CASSERLRVAQYF.